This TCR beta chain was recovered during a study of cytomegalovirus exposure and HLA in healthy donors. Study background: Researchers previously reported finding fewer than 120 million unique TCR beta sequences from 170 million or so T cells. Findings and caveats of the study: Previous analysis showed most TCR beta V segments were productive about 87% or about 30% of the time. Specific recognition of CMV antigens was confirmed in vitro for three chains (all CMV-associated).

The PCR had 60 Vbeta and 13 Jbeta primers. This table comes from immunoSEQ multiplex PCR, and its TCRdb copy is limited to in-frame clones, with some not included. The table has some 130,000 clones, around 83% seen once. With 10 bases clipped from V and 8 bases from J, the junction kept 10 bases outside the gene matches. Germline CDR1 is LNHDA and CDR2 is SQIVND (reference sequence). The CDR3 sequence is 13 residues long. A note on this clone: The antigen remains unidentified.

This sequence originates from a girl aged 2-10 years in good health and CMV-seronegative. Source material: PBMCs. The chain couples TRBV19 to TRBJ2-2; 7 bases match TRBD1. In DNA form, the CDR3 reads TGTGCCACCAGTAGCCAGGGGGAAGGGGAGCTGTTTTTT. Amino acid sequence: CATSSQGEGELFF.